These 21 T cell receptor beta chains came from one sample sequenced in a study of cytomegalovirus exposure and HLA in healthy donors. Both 60 Vbeta primers and 13 Jbeta primers went into the PCR. Here immunoSEQ multiplex PCR was the method, and the copy in TCRdb shows in-frame clones only, minus some. Here the sample spans some 130,000 clones, 80% being singletons. Sample: PBMCs. These receptors originate from a man aged 30-40 years in good health.

The rearrangement uses TRBV5-3 and TRBJ2-7; 8 positions agree with TRBD2. TRBV5-3 is classed as an ORF, of uncertain function. This CDR3 spans 16 amino acids. V lost 0 bases and J lost 3; bases outside the gene matches: 8. The CDR3 DNA follows: TGTGCCAGAAGCTTGGGCCTAGAGCGGGAGAGCTACGAGCAGTACTTC. As protein: CARSLGLERESYEQYF.

The chain combines TRBV30 with TRBJ1-5; 10 bases are a match to TRBD1. The CDR3 is made up of 20 amino acids. Per the germline V gene, CDR1 is GTSNPN and CDR2 is SVGIG (reference sequence). J gave up 2 bases and V 2 bases, and 18 bases lay outside the gene matches. The CDR3 nucleotides are TGTGCCTGGAGTCCCGGATATCGGACAGGGGGGATCTTCGGCAATCAGCCCCAGCATTTT. Encoded protein: CAWSPGYRTGGIFGNQPQHF. The whole variable domain, filled in from reference TRBV30 and TRBJ1-5, reads SQTIHQWPATLVQPVGSPLSLECTVEGTSNPNLYWYRQAAGRGLQLLFYSVGIGQISSEVPQNLSASRPQDRQFILSSKKLLLSDSGFYLCAWSPGYRTGGIFGNQPQHFGDGTRLSIL.

The V gene is TRBV18, the J gene TRBJ1-1, with TRBD1 matching over 7 bases. With 2 bases clipped from V and 0 bases from J, the junction kept 3 bases outside the gene matches. Germline CDR1 and CDR2: KGHSH and LQKENI. The CDR3 totals 15 residues. The CDR3 DNA is TGTGCCAGCTCACCAGGGGACAGTATGAACACTGAAGCTTTCTTT. Protein: CASSPGDSMNTEAFF.

This clone was counted a few times. CDR3: CASSYSRYPTYEQYF. DNA for the CDR3: TGTGCCAGCAGTTACTCGCGATACCCCACCTACGAGCAGTACTTC. The chain is built from TRBV6-5 and TRBJ2-7, with D unresolved. Trimming left V 0 bases short and J 2 bases short, with 11 bases between. CDR1 MNHEY and CDR2 SVGAGI come from the germline V gene. The CDR3 contains 15 residues.

This chain joins TRBV6-6 and TRBJ1-2; the match to TRBD1 covers 8 bases. V dropped 5 bases and J dropped 8; count of bases not matched to a gene: 7. Looked up from germline, CDR1 is MNHNY and CDR2 is SVGAGI (reference sequence). The CDR3 contains 13 residues. DNA of the CDR3: TGTGCCAGCAGTGCAGGACAGGGTAGAGGCTACACCTTC. Its protein is CASSAGQGRGYTF.

The CDR3: CASSQLAQETQYF. The CDR3 nucleotides read TGTGCCAGCAGCCAACTAGCGCAGGAGACCCAGTACTTC. The chain recombines TRBV7-2 with TRBJ2-5, with 7 bases aligning to TRBD2. Germline trimming cut 5 bases from V and 5 bases from J; bases unmatched to any gene: 5. From germline, CDR1 is SGHTA and CDR2 FQGNSA. CDR3 size: 13 residues.

The genes are TRBV19 and TRBJ2-3; perhaps TRBD2 as D (5 bases). Germline lookup yields CDR1 LNHDA and CDR2 SQIVND (reference sequence). This CDR3 spans 16 amino acids. Deletions cut 3 bases from V and 5 bases from J, with 18 bases between. The CDR3 region is CASSMRLALAGDTQYF. DNA for the CDR3: TGTGCCAGTAGTATGCGGCTAGCCCTGGCGGGAGATACGCAGTATTTT. Supplemented by reference TRBV19 and TRBJ2-3, the full variable domain reads DGGITQSPKYLFRKEGQNVTLSCEQNLNHDAMYWYRQDPGQGLRLIYYSQIVNDFQKGDIAEGYSVSREKKESFPLTVTSAQKNPTAFYLCASSMRLALAGDTQYFGPGTRLTVL.

The V gene is TRBV6-6, the J gene TRBJ2-5; 9 bases agree with TRBD2. Gene TRBJ2-7 matches the end of the DNA better, so the J call may be wrong. CDR3 length: 14 amino acids. CDR1 and CDR2 (germline): MNHNY, SVGAGI (reference sequence). CDR3 amino acids: CASARGREPYEQYF. Here the CDR3 DNA reads TGTGCCAGCGCCCGCGGGAGGGAACCGTACGAGCAGTACTTC.

This chain joins TRBV9 and TRBJ2-5, with a weak D call TRBD2 (5 bases). The CDR3 spans 17 residues. V was clipped by 0 bases and J by 5 bases, with 20 bases between them. Looked up from germline, CDR1 is SGDLS and CDR2 is YYNGEE. CDR3 protein: CASSVGGPRIWRETQYF. Here the CDR3 DNA reads TGTGCCAGCAGCGTAGGTGGTCCCAGGATATGGAGGGAGACCCAGTACTTC.

The chain has TRBV5-5 and TRBJ2-7, with 9 nucleotides matching TRBD1. The CDR3 is 17 amino acids. With V trimmed by 0 bases and J by 2 bases, 9 bases remained unmatched. Germline V lookup: CDR1 SGHKS, CDR2 YYEKEE (reference sequence). CDR3 amino acids: CASSLGQGGGLAYEQYF. CDR3 bases: TGTGCCAGCAGCTTGGGACAGGGGGGAGGCCTGGCCTACGAGCAGTACTTC. Full variable domain (rest looked up from reference TRBV5-5 and TRBJ2-7): DAGVTQSPTHLIKTRGQQVTLRCSPISGHKSVSWYQQVLGQGPQFIFQYYEKEERGRGNFPDRFSARQFPNYSSELNVNALLLGDSALYLCASSLGQGGGLAYEQYFGPGTRLTVT.

The V call is TRBV6-5, the J call TRBJ2-7; TRBD1 might be the D (6 bases). V was clipped by 6 bases and J by 5 bases, with 17 bases between them. Germline lookup yields CDR1 MNHEY and CDR2 SVGAGI. The CDR3 loop spans 14 amino acids. CDR3 bases: TGTGCCAGCAGCCTACAGGGTGGGTCGGACGAGCAGTACTTC. Its translation: CASSLQGGSDEQYF.

The chain is built from TRBV6-5 and TRBJ2-1, with D possibly TRBD2 on 6 matching bases. V gave up 9 bases and J gave up 8 bases, with 23 bases separating them. The CDR3 runs to 15 residues. CDR1 is MNHEY, CDR2 SVGAGI, per germline. Here the CDR3 DNA reads TGTGCCAGTACCAAATTAGCGGAACGAGGGGATGAGCAGTTCTTC. This codes for CASTKLAERGDEQFF.

The J gene is TRBJ2-7, the V gene TRBV9; possibly TRBD2 for D (7 bases). This CDR3 has 17 amino acids. The V gene's germline CDR1 is SGDLS and CDR2 YYNGEE. V gave up 0 bases and J gave up 2 bases, with 18 bases separating them. The CDR3 loop is CASSVGPPEGGTYEQYF. The CDR3 DNA sequence: TGTGCCAGCAGCGTAGGTCCTCCGGAGGGGGGGACCTACGAGCAGTACTTC.

The chain carries TRBV7-9 and TRBJ2-7; 8 bases align to TRBD1. Unmatched junction bases numbered 9, after V lost 5 bases and J lost 0 bases. From germline, CDR1 is SEHNR and CDR2 FQNEAQ (reference sequence). There are 16 residues in the CDR3. In nucleotides, the CDR3 is TGTGCCAGCAGCCCACGACAGGGGCCTAACTCCTACGAGCAGTACTTC. Its translation: CASSPRQGPNSYEQYF. Using reference TRBV7-9 and TRBJ2-7 for the parts outside the CDR3, the full variable domain is DTGVSQNPRHKITKRGQNVTFRCDPISEHNRLYWYRQTLGQGPEFLTYFQNEAQLEKSRLLSDRFSAERPKGSFSTLEIQRTEQGDSAMYLCASSPRQGPNSYEQYFGPGTRLTVT.

The chain uses TRBV5-8 and TRBJ1-1, with 8 bases lining up with TRBD1. CDR1 is SGHTS and CDR2 is YDEGEE in the germline V gene. This CDR3 has 16 residues. Trimming removed 1 base from V and 3 bases from J; junction bases left unmatched: 8. The CDR3 coding sequence is TGTGCCAGCAGCTTGACCTTCAGGGGGCGAGACACTGAAGCTTTCTTT. It is translated as CASSLTFRGRDTEAFF.

A single count supports this clone. This chain uses TRBV7-9 with TRBJ2-7; TRBD2 might be the D (5 bases). The V gene's germline CDR1 is SEHNR and CDR2 FQNEAQ (reference sequence). V lost 1 base, J lost 7 bases, and 8 bases lay in between. This CDR3 contains 12 residues. The CDR3 DNA is TGTGCCAGCAGCTTAGGGCGGGCGGAGCAGTACTTC. Its protein is CASSLGRAEQYF.

The rearrangement links TRBV19 to TRBJ1-2; 9 bases map to TRBD1. V gave up 8 bases and J gave up 7 bases; unmatched junction bases: 20. In germline, CDR1 is LNHDA, CDR2 SQIVND (reference sequence). The CDR3 spans 17 residues. For the CDR3, the DNA is TGTGCCAGTGGGACCGGGACAGGGAGGATCTCGTACTCTGGCTACACCTTC. Amino acid sequence: CASGTGTGRISYSGYTF.

The genes are TRBV14 and TRBJ2-7; D is uncertain. The CDR3 length is 13 residues. V was clipped by 1 base and J by 9 bases, with 13 bases between them. CDR1 is SGHDN, CDR2 FVKESK, per germline. The CDR3 DNA follows: TGTGCCAGCAGCCAAGCCGTACTCGGCGGGCAGTACTTC. Amino acids: CASSQAVLGGQYF.

This chain links TRBV7-3 with TRBJ2-5, with 8 bases identical to TRBD2. The V segment lost 5 bases and the J segment 6 bases; nucleotides outside the gene matches: 8. The CDR3 covers 14 residues. Germline CDR1 SGHTA, CDR2 FQGTGA. CDR3 in DNA: TGTGCCAGCAGCCCGAGCGGGGGAGAACAGACCCAGTACTTC. Protein product: CASSPSGGEQTQYF.

The rearrangement uses TRBV5-4 and TRBJ2-7; 8 nucleotides match TRBD2. CDR1 is SGHNT, CDR2 YYREEE, per germline (reference sequence). Losses at the gene ends were 3 bases for V and 3 bases for J; bases not matched to a gene: 5. This CDR3 is built from 14 residues. This chain's CDR3 is CASSSSGSLYEQYF. CDR3 DNA: TGTGCCAGCAGCTCGAGCGGGAGTCTCTACGAGCAGTACTTC.

The rearrangement uses TRBV19 and TRBJ2-7; 10 nucleotides agree with TRBD2. The germline V gene encodes CDR1 LNHDA and CDR2 SQIVND (reference sequence). The J segment lost 3 bases and the V segment lost 5 bases, leaving 4 bases of the junction unmatched. The CDR3 covers 14 residues. CDR3 coding DNA: TGTGCCAGTAGTTTGGCTAGCGGGAGCTACGAGCAGTACTTC. Translated: CASSLASGSYEQYF.